This is a list of T cell receptor beta chains from one sample in a study of CD8+ T cells in alopecia areata. Profiling relied on immunoSEQ multiplex PCR, and the TCRdb table lists in-frame clones only, not all of them. This table holds roughly 120,000 clones, roughly 66% found once. The sequenced sample consisted of CD4+ T cells sorted from blood. The source is a human donor in good health. Each CDR3 is given with its conserved first and last residue. D genes are given only for firm matches. Not all rows give a size; the values are once, few, many and, for expanded clones, a class.

few | . | TRBJ2-4 | TRBV14 | CASSPSDKNIQYF | TGTGCCAGCAGCCCTTCGGACAAAAACATTCAGTACTTC
. | . | TRBJ1-1 | TRBV5-6 | CASSLVQGEAFF | TGTGCCAGCAGCTTAGTACAGGGCGAAGCTTTCTTT
. | . | TRBJ2-3 | TRBV6-1 | CASRQDNTDTQYF | TGTGCCAGCAGACAGGACAACACAGATACGCAGTATTTT
few | . | TRBJ2-7 | TRBV21-1 | CASSNGGSYEQYF | TGTGCCAGCAGCAACGGGGGCTCCTACGAGCAGTACTTC
. | TRBD2 | TRBJ2-7 | TRBV27 | CASSLYGGSSYEQYF | TGTGCCAGCAGTTTATACGGGGGGAGTTCCTACGAGCAGTACTTC
. | . | TRBJ1-2 | TRBV4-1 | CASSQGRGRRDGYTF | TGCGCCAGCAGCCAAGGTCGAGGGAGGCGGGATGGCTACACCTTC
. | . | TRBJ2-3 | TRBV18 | CASSKNRGADTQYF | TGTGCCAGCTCGAAGAACCGTGGGGCAGATACGCAGTATTTT
. | TRBD1 | TRBJ2-5 | TRBV28 | CASSFAGQGTGETQYF | TGTGCCAGCAGTTTCGCGGGACAGGGTACGGGGGAGACCCAGTACTTC
. | . | TRBJ1-2 | TRBV20-1 | CSASGVYGYTF | TGCAGTGCTTCTGGGGTTTATGGCTACACCTTC
few | . | TRBJ2-1 | TRBV20-1 | CSAREDNEQFF | TGCAGTGCTAGAGAAGACAATGAGCAGTTCTTC
. | . | TRBJ1-2 | TRBV15 | CATSRRGEGYTF | TGTGCCACCAGCAGACGGGGGGAAGGCTACACCTTC
. | TRBD1 | TRBJ1-1 | TRBV14 | CASSQEGGKDRHNVRNTEAFF | TGTGCCAGCAGCCAAGAAGGCGGGAAGGACAGGCACAACGTGAGGAACACTGAAGCTTTCTTT
. | . | TRBJ1-1 | TRBV6-5 | CASSWERDTEAFF | TGTGCCAGCAGTTGGGAGAGGGACACTGAAGCTTTCTTT
. | . | TRBJ1-2 | TRBV5-6 | CASSVSGASYGYTF | TGTGCCAGCAGCGTGAGCGGGGCCTCTTATGGCTACACCTTC
. | . | TRBJ1-1 | TRBV20-1 | CSASLAAEAFF | TGCAGTGCTAGCCTGGCGGCTGAAGCTTTCTTT
few | . | TRBJ1-1 | TRBV29-1 | CSAGTLGQMNTEAFF | TGCAGCGCTGGTACATTGGGACAAATGAACACTGAAGCTTTCTTT
. | TRBD1 | TRBJ1-5 | TRBV2 | CASNYQAGGGQPQHF | TGTGCCAGTAATTACCAGGCAGGGGGCGGGCAGCCCCAGCATTTT
. | . | TRBJ1-1 | TRBV20-1 | CSALRSFEAFF | TGCAGTGCTCTGAGGTCGTTTGAAGCTTTCTTT
. | . | TRBJ1-2 | TRBV7-2 | CASSSLIGYTF | TGTGCCAGCAGCTCTCTCATCGGCTACACCTTC
. | . | TRBJ1-4 | TRBV2 | CASNTVAANEKLFF | TGTGCCAGCAATACAGTCGCGGCTAATGAAAAACTGTTTTTT